This entry features one T cell receptor (beta chain) sequence. These data belong to a study of blood T cell repertoires in COVID-19. V lost 2 bases to trimming and J lost 8 bases, with 17 bases between them. The V gene's germline CDR1 is SGHRS and CDR2 YFSETQ. The CDR3 runs 15 residues. This table comes from immunoSEQ multiplex PCR, and its TCRdb copy is limited to in-frame clones, with some not included. The table includes tens of thousands of clones, roughly 90% detected once. Sequencing was performed on peripheral blood. The chain uses TRBV5-1 and TRBJ2-1; D might be TRBD2 (6 bases). The origin of this receptor is a man aged 60-69 years with acute or convalescent COVID-19. CDR3 in amino acids: CASSFNGSPGHEQFF. In nucleotides, the CDR3 is TGCGCCAGCAGCTTCAACGGGAGTCCCGGCCATGAGCAGTTCTTC.